The T cell receptor beta chain described here comes from a study of immune characterization of retroperitoneal liposarcoma (dated by TCRdb to between 2017 and 2020). This clonotype was seen many times. Its antigen target is currently unknown. Base qualities are not at hand, and no much larger clone is one base apart. CDR1 and CDR2 were assigned from the germline V gene as ENHRY and SYGVKD. Relative to germline, V is missing 6 bases and J is missing 6 bases, with 6 bases of the junction outside any gene match. From the cysteine through the phenylalanine, the CDR3 covers 13 amino acids. Here the CDR3 DNA is all that survives: 39 bases in frame from base 1. To prepare the library, PCR was applied. Sequencing instrument: NextSeq 500. Using fastp trimming at Q25 and MiXCR clonotype assembly, TCRdb reanalyzed the public sequencing data and kept in-frame beta chains. Under each unique CDR3 protein, matching rows form one entry showing the most common genes and DNA. Here the sample has roughly 12,000 distinct CDR3 sequences; about a quarter occur a single time. The ten biggest clones cover 9.1% of the sample.

Sequencing was carried out using tumor tissue. The rearranged segments are TRBV10-3 and TRBJ2-3, with 7 junctional bases fitting TRBD1. The receptor comes from a female donor with retroperitoneal liposarcoma. The nucleotides are TGTGCCATCAGGAGGACACAGGGGGATACGCAGTATTTT. The encoded protein is CAIRRTQGDTQYF.